Below are 28 T cell receptor beta chains sequenced from a single sample in a study of shared clonotypes between healthy human individuals. Method: immunoSEQ multiplex PCR; TCRdb's copy keeps in-frame clones and lacks some. The data contain approximately 500,000 clones, 90% to 96% of them singletons. Sample: naive CD4+ T cells sorted from blood. Subset noted: CD45RA+ positively selected. These receptors were taken from a woman between 25 and 40 years old in good health.

To note about this clone: The CDR3 does not close with the conserved phenylalanine or tryptophan, likely indicating a read error. This rearrangement joins TRBV6-4 to TRBJ2-7, with TRBD2 matching over 8 bases. There are 15 residues in the CDR3. Germline V lookup: CDR1 MRHNA, CDR2 SNTAGT. J was trimmed by 5 bases and V by 4 bases; bases with no gene match: 10. The CDR3 coding sequence is TGTGCCAGCAGTGCCCCGGGAGGGGATTTGGACGAGCAGTACTCC. Translating gives CASSAPGGDLDEQYS.

This sequence joins TRBV19 and TRBJ1-5; no clear D. V lost 5 bases to trimming and J lost 0 bases, with 11 bases between them. Germline lookup yields CDR1 LNHDA and CDR2 SQIVND (reference sequence). This CDR3 contains 15 residues. The DNA of the CDR3 is TGTGCCAGTAGTTTGAGCGTGAATAGCAATCAGCCCCAGCATTTT. Translated: CASSLSVNSNQPQHF.

The CDR3 nucleotides read TGTGCCAGCAGCTTAGTAGGTAGGCCCCCTACCACCGGGGAGCTGTTTTTT. Amino acids: CASSLVGRPPTTGELFF. The V and J genes are TRBV11-2 and TRBJ2-2; D unresolved. Germline values: CDR1 SGHAT, CDR2 FQNNGV. V lost 1 base to trimming and J lost 4 bases, with 16 bases between them. The CDR3 has 17 amino acids.

The rearrangement uses TRBV27 and TRBJ2-1; 8 bases are a match to TRBD2. Germline assignment: CDR1 MNHEY and CDR2 SMNVEV (reference sequence). CDR3 length: 16 residues. V trimming: 0 bases; J trimming: 3 bases; junction bases outside the gene matches: 4. DNA of the CDR3: TGTGCCAGCAGTTTATCTCCCGGGACTAGCTACAATGAGCAGTTCTTC. Protein sequence: CASSLSPGTSYNEQFF.

The count of this clone is one. The rearrangement links TRBV5-1 to TRBJ2-7; no reliable D call. The V gene lost 0 bases and the J gene lost 0 bases, with 16 bases spanning the gap. The CDR3 contains 17 residues. Germline CDR1 and CDR2: SGHRS and YFSETQ. The CDR3 loop reads CASSLELGLPSSYEQYF. The CDR3 nucleotides read TGCGCCAGCAGCTTGGAATTAGGGCTTCCAAGCTCCTACGAGCAGTACTTC.

This chain connects TRBV30 to TRBJ2-3, with 11 nucleotides matching TRBD2. In germline, CDR1 is GTSNPN, CDR2 SVGIG (reference sequence). The trim removed 0 bases at V and 2 bases at J, leaving 4 bases unmatched. This CDR3 spans 16 amino acids. The CDR3 region is CAWSVGTSGLTDTQYF. DNA for the CDR3: TGTGCCTGGAGTGTTGGGACTAGCGGTCTCACAGATACGCAGTATTTT.

The gene calls are TRBV4-1 and TRBJ2-7; possible D gene TRBD2, 6 bases. V lost 0 bases to trimming and J lost 2 bases, with 14 bases between them. The germline V gene encodes CDR1 MGHRA and CDR2 YSYEKL. The CDR3 is 16 residues long. Here the CDR3 DNA reads TGCGCCAGCAGCCAAGATCTCTACGGGAGTCCCTACGAGCAGTACTTC. Its protein is CASSQDLYGSPYEQYF.

The sample holds a few counts of this clone. The chain has TRBV11-2 and TRBJ2-7; D gene ambiguous. Trimming removed 3 bases at V and 1 base at J, with 7 bases between. This CDR3 spans 13 amino acids. Germline assignment: CDR1 SGHAT and CDR2 FQNNGV. The CDR3 loop is CASSLPNSYEQYF. CDR3 nucleotides: TGTGCCAGCAGCTTGCCGAATTCCTACGAGCAGTACTTC.

The chain uses TRBV7-9 and TRBJ2-7, with TRBD2 matching over 7 bases. There are 15 residues in the CDR3. The germline V gene has CDR1 SEHNR and CDR2 FQNEAQ (reference sequence). Unmatched junction bases numbered 9, after V lost 5 bases and J lost 2 bases. The CDR3 DNA is TGTGCCAGCAGCCCGATAGCGGGCTTCGCCTACGAGCAGTACTTC. Amino acids: CASSPIAGFAYEQYF. Combining the CDR3 with reference TRBV7-9 and TRBJ2-7 gives the whole variable domain DTGVSQNPRHKITKRGQNVTFRCDPISEHNRLYWYRQTLGQGPEFLTYFQNEAQLEKSRLLSDRFSAERPKGSFSTLEIQRTEQGDSAMYLCASSPIAGFAYEQYFGPGTRLTVT.

The chain carries TRBV28 and TRBJ2-7, with TRBD2 matching 7 bases. The CDR3 has 15 amino acids. The germline V gene encodes CDR1 MDHEN and CDR2 SYDVKM. V shed 2 bases and J 3 bases; nucleotides not matched to a gene: 7. The CDR3 protein is CASSLGRERHYEQYF. The DNA of the CDR3 is TGTGCCAGCAGTTTAGGGCGGGAGAGGCACTACGAGCAGTACTTC.

J is TRBJ2-1 and V is TRBV27; D call uncertain. The germline V and J ends were trimmed by 6 bases and 0 bases, with 9 bases remaining between them. Germline CDR1 and CDR2: MNHEY and SMNVEV (reference sequence). There are 14 residues in the CDR3. The CDR3 DNA follows: TGTGCCAGCAGCCTCGCCAGCTCCTACAATGAGCAGTTCTTC. Its translation: CASSLASSYNEQFF.

This CDR3 reads CASSRDLETQYF. CDR3 DNA sequence: TGTGCCAGCAGTCGGGACTTAGAGACCCAGTACTTC. This chain uses TRBV28 with TRBJ2-5, with D perhaps matching TRBD2 (6 bases). This CDR3 is 12 amino acids long. Germline V gene lookup returns CDR1 MDHEN and CDR2 SYDVKM. V was cut by 5 bases and J by 4 bases, with 8 bases left in between.

The chain uses TRBV19 and TRBJ1-3; perhaps TRBD1 as D (5 bases). The V end lost 6 bases, the J end lost 3 bases, and 18 bases lay between the germline ends. The length of the CDR3 is 16 residues. The germline gives CDR1 LNHDA, CDR2 SQIVND (reference sequence). DNA of the CDR3: TGTGCCAGTAGCCTGGGGCCAGGCGAGAGTGGAAACACCATATATTTT. Its translation: CASSLGPGESGNTIYF.

The J gene is TRBJ1-1, the V gene TRBV30; D not certain. Trimming left V 4 bases short and J 6 bases short, with 12 bases between. Looked up from germline, CDR1 is GTSNPN and CDR2 is SVGIG (reference sequence). The CDR3 covers 12 residues. CDR3 bases: TGTGCCTGGACAAGGTCAGGCGCTGAAGCTTTCTTT. Translation gives CAWTRSGAEAFF.

The chain couples TRBV7-9 to TRBJ1-1, with TRBD1 matching 7 bases. This CDR3 comprises 15 residues. V gave up 1 base and J gave up 3 bases; unmatched junction bases: 5. The germline V gene has CDR1 SEHNR and CDR2 FQNEAQ (reference sequence). CDR3 sequence reads: CASSLGQGRDTEAFF. CDR3 coding DNA: TGTGCCAGCAGCTTAGGACAGGGCAGGGACACTGAAGCTTTCTTT.

The chain recombines TRBV30 with TRBJ1-1; D not certain. V dropped 8 bases and J dropped 1 base, with 14 bases sitting between them. Germline V gives CDR1 GTSNPN, CDR2 SVGIG (reference sequence). This CDR3 has 13 residues. The CDR3 reads CAGVGRRNTEAFF. CDR3 sequence (DNA): TGTGCCGGCGTCGGCAGGAGGAACACTGAAGCTTTCTTT. The variable domain in full, completed from reference TRBV30 and TRBJ1-1, reads SQTIHQWPATLVQPVGSPLSLECTVEGTSNPNLYWYRQAAGRGLQLLFYSVGIGQISSEVPQNLSASRPQDRQFILSSKKLLLSDSGFYLCAGVGRRNTEAFFGQGTRLTVV.

The table lists this clone with a count of one. The rearrangement joins TRBV2 to TRBJ2-3, with a weak D call TRBD2 (6 bases). This CDR3 has 12 residues. From germline, CDR1 is SNHLY and CDR2 FYNNEI. The V and J ends lost 6 bases and 5 bases respectively, with 9 bases between them. CDR3 in DNA: TGTGCCAGCAGGGGGGGAGGAGATACGCAGTATTTT. This translates into CASRGGGDTQYF. The whole variable domain, remainder taken from reference TRBV2 and TRBJ2-3, is EPEVTQTPSHQVTQMGQEVILRCVPISNHLYFYWYRQILGQKVEFLVSFYNNEISEKSEIFDDQFSVERPDGSNFTLKIRSTKLEDSAMYFCASRGGGDTQYFGPGTRLTVL.

The rearrangement joins TRBV10-3 to TRBJ1-2, with no clear D. The CDR3 is made up of 14 amino acids. V was trimmed by 0 bases and J by 5 bases, leaving 10 bases between them. Germline V gene sequence: CDR1 ENHRY, CDR2 SYGVKD. CDR3 loop: CAISESVTEYGYTF. For the CDR3, the DNA is TGTGCCATCAGTGAGTCGGTGACGGAGTATGGCTACACCTTC.

The J gene is TRBJ1-1, the V gene TRBV28; D is undetermined. CDR1 is MDHEN, CDR2 SYDVKM, per germline. The germline V and J ends were trimmed by 2 bases and 10 bases, with 11 bases remaining between them. The CDR3 contains 12 residues. The CDR3 is CASSLDHRGAFF. Here the CDR3 DNA reads TGTGCCAGCAGTTTAGACCACCGGGGAGCTTTCTTT. The entire variable domain, with the rest obtained from reference TRBV28 and TRBJ1-1, is as follows: DVKVTQSSRYLVKRTGEKVFLECVQDMDHENMFWYRQDPGLGLRLIYFSYDVKMKEKGDIPEGYSVSREKKERFSLILESASTNQTSMYLCASSLDHRGAFFGQGTRLTVV.

CDR3: CASSQEMWPGFGEQYF. The CDR3 nucleotides read TGTGCCAGCAGCCAAGAAATGTGGCCAGGGTTCGGCGAGCAGTACTTC. The chain is built from TRBV14 and TRBJ2-7; maybe TRBD1 (5 bases). Germline V gene data show CDR1 as SGHDN and CDR2 as FVKESK. The CDR3 has 16 amino acids. V lost 0 bases to trimming and J lost 6 bases, with 18 bases between them.

This clone was found once. This chain connects TRBV4-2 to TRBJ2-7; 10 nucleotides agree with TRBD2. This CDR3 is 16 amino acids long. V shed 3 bases, J shed 0 bases, and the junction held 5 bases outside the gene matches. Germline CDR1 is LGHNA and CDR2 is YNFKEQ. CDR3 residues: CASSHALAGNSYEQYF. DNA for the CDR3: TGTGCCAGCAGCCATGCACTAGCGGGAAACTCCTACGAGCAGTACTTC.

This clone was observed once. The J gene is TRBJ2-4, the V gene TRBV10-3; D call uncertain. Germline values: CDR1 ENHRY, CDR2 SYGVKD. V shed 2 bases and J shed 3 bases, with 14 bases lying between them. The CDR3 length is 16 residues. As DNA, the CDR3 is TGTGCCATCAGTGAGCCGGGCCCTTCGAACAAAAACATTCAGTACTTC. Its protein is CAISEPGPSNKNIQYF.

The rearrangement uses TRBV4-1 and TRBJ2-2; 8 bases align to TRBD1. The CDR3 has 17 residues. J gave up 2 bases and V 0 bases, and 5 bases lay outside the gene matches. Germline loops: CDR1 MGHRA, CDR2 YSYEKL. The CDR3 DNA sequence: TGCGCCAGCAGCCAAGAATCCCAGGGGGCAAACACCGGGGAGCTGTTTTTT. It yields the protein CASSQESQGANTGELFF.

The J gene is TRBJ2-1, the V gene TRBV28; no clear D gene. CDR1 and CDR2 (germline): MDHEN, SYDVKM. This CDR3 has 15 amino acids. Trimming cost V 3 bases and J 1 base, with 10 bases left between them. The CDR3 region is CASSFGVRSYNEQFF. Written as DNA, the CDR3 is TGTGCCAGCAGTTTCGGAGTGAGATCCTACAATGAGCAGTTCTTC.

The V call is TRBV2, the J call TRBJ2-3; 15 bases match TRBD2. CDR1 and CDR2 from the germline V gene are SNHLY and FYNNEI. The CDR3 covers 17 residues. The V and J ends lost 6 bases and 2 bases, in that order; junction bases with no gene match: 6. CDR3 protein: CASSRGLAGGITDTQYF. CDR3 bases: TGTGCCAGCAGCCGCGGACTAGCGGGAGGGATCACAGATACGCAGTATTTT.

The genes are TRBV11-2 and TRBJ1-2; D is perhaps TRBD1 (5 bases). The CDR3 length is 15 residues. Per germline, CDR1 SGHAT and CDR2 FQNNGV. The V end was cut by 4 bases, the J end by 8 bases, with 20 bases between. CDR3 coding DNA: TGTGCCAGCAGCTGGGGGACCGACCGACTTATGGGCTACACCTTC. Amino acid sequence: CASSWGTDRLMGYTF.

This clone was seen just once. V gene TRBV6-1 combines with J gene TRBJ1-5; 9 bases match TRBD1. Germline lookup yields CDR1 MNHNS and CDR2 SASEGT. Trimming cost V 5 bases and J 5 bases; bases outside gene matches: 7. The CDR3 is 15 residues long. The CDR3 sequence: CASSRGQGRDQPQHF. CDR3 in DNA: TGTGCCAGCAGTAGGGGACAGGGAAGGGATCAGCCCCAGCATTTT.

The chain recombines TRBV18 with TRBJ2-3, with D perhaps matching TRBD1 (7 bases). The CDR3 covers 15 residues. V shed 2 bases and J shed 2 bases, with 11 bases lying between them. Germline CDR1 is KGHSH and CDR2 is LQKENI. As DNA, the CDR3 is TGTGCCAGCTCACCAGCAGGGGGGATCACAGATACGCAGTATTTT. Its protein product is CASSPAGGITDTQYF. Full variable domain (rest looked up from reference TRBV18 and TRBJ2-3): NAGVMQNPRHLVRRRGQEARLRCSPMKGHSHVYWYRQLPEEGLKFMVYLQKENIIDESGMPKERFSAEFPKEGPSILRIQQVVRGDSAAYFCASSPAGGITDTQYFGPGTRLTVL.